These 32 T cell receptor beta chains originate from one sample sequenced in a study of blood T cell repertoires in COVID-19. This table comes from immunoSEQ multiplex PCR, and its TCRdb copy is limited to in-frame clones, with some not included. Here the sample spans about 16,000 clones, approximately 91% being singletons. Sample: peripheral blood. Every receptor here comes from a man between 60 and 70 years old with acute or convalescent COVID-19.

The gene calls are TRBV6-1 and TRBJ2-1, with 9 bases identical to TRBD2. Germline V gene data show CDR1 as MNHNS and CDR2 as SASEGT. V gave up 1 base and J gave up 4 bases; unmatched junction bases: 11. The CDR3 covers 18 residues. The DNA of the CDR3 is TGTGCCAGCAGTGAAGAAGTTAGCGGGAGCATTTTTTACAATGAGCAGTTCTTC. It codes for CASSEEVSGSIFYNEQFF.

The chain combines TRBV19 with TRBJ2-5, with 10 bases that match TRBD2. The CDR3 length is 19 residues. Trimming at V came to 3 bases and at J to 1 base, leaving 14 bases not matched to a gene. Germline lookup yields CDR1 LNHDA and CDR2 SQIVND (reference sequence). Written as DNA, the CDR3 is TGTGCCAGTAGTATCCCCTGGGCTAGCGGGGGCCCCTTCCAAGAGACCCAGTACTTC. The encoded protein is CASSIPWASGGPFQETQYF.

V and J are TRBV19 and TRBJ1-2, with 7 bases lining up with TRBD1. Per germline, CDR1 LNHDA and CDR2 SQIVND (reference sequence). Losses at the gene ends were 3 bases for V and 3 bases for J; bases not matched to a gene: 4. The CDR3 totals 14 residues. In nucleotides, the CDR3 is TGTGCCAGTAGTATTGAGCAGGGGGACTATGGCTACACCTTC. Translation gives CASSIEQGDYGYTF. Variable domain in full (rest from reference TRBV19 and TRBJ1-2): DGGITQSPKYLFRKEGQNVTLSCEQNLNHDAMYWYRQDPGQGLRLIYYSQIVNDFQKGDIAEGYSVSREKKESFPLTVTSAQKNPTAFYLCASSIEQGDYGYTFGSGTRLTVV.

The count of this clone is one. CDR3: CASSQDRRPAGELFF. CDR3 coding DNA: TGTGCCAGCAGCCAAGATAGGAGGCCCGCCGGGGAGCTGTTTTTT. This sequence joins TRBV3-1 (or the pseudogene TRBV3-2) and TRBJ2-2, with TRBD2 as a possible D gene (5 bases). Germline V lookup: CDR1 LGHDT, CDR2 YNNKEL (reference sequence). The CDR3 length is 15 residues. Trimming shortened V by 0 bases and J by 6 bases, and 11 bases separated the two germline ends.

The CDR3 reads CASSQQGTEAFF. For the CDR3, the DNA is TGCGCCAGCAGTCAACAGGGGACTGAAGCTTTCTTT. This rearrangement joins TRBV23-1 to TRBJ1-1, with D perhaps matching TRBD1 (6 bases). TRBV23-1 is annotated as an ORF whose role is uncertain. Trimming stripped 2 bases from V and 5 bases from J, with 6 bases between. The CDR3 is 12 amino acids.

This chain joins TRBV10-3 and TRBJ1-2, with no clear D. The V gene's germline CDR1 is ENHRY and CDR2 SYGVKD. This CDR3 spans 12 amino acids. The V gene lost 3 bases and the J gene lost 2 bases, with 4 bases spanning the gap. The CDR3 reads CAISDRNYGYTF. The CDR3 DNA reads TGTGCCATCAGTGACAGGAACTATGGCTACACCTTC.

This chain joins TRBV27 and TRBJ1-6; the D is unclear. V gave up 7 bases and J gave up 7 bases, with 14 bases separating them. The germline gives CDR1 MNHEY, CDR2 SMNVEV (reference sequence). The CDR3 has 14 amino acids. The CDR3: CASTPMGPNSPLHF. Written as DNA, the CDR3 is TGTGCCAGCACCCCTATGGGCCCCAATTCACCCCTCCACTTT.

This clone was seen once. J is TRBJ1-2 and V is TRBV7-9; perhaps TRBD1 as D (5 bases). Trimming shortened V by 5 bases and J by 3 bases, and 16 bases separated the two germline ends. CDR1 is SEHNR and CDR2 is FQNEAQ in the germline V gene (reference sequence). This CDR3 is built from 15 residues. The CDR3 spells CASSPTRDYYYGYTF. In DNA form, the CDR3 reads TGTGCCAGCAGCCCGACCCGGGACTATTACTATGGCTACACCTTC.

The chain is built from TRBV6-5 and TRBJ2-1; 9 bases fit TRBD2. With 5 bases clipped from V and 7 bases from J, the junction kept 9 bases outside the gene matches. This CDR3 contains 15 residues. CDR1 is MNHEY, CDR2 SVGAGI, per germline. Written as DNA, the CDR3 is TGTGCCAGCAGTCCTGGCGGGAGGGCCGGGAATGAGCAGTTCTTC. It translates to CASSPGGRAGNEQFF.

The chain couples TRBV11-2 to TRBJ2-1, with D uncertain. Germline CDR1 is SGHAT and CDR2 is FQNNGV. The CDR3 is 13 amino acids. With 1 base removed from V and 1 base from J, the gap between germline ends came to 2 bases. The CDR3 DNA reads TGTGCCAGCAGCTTAGCTTCCTACAATGAGCAGTTCTTC. Amino acid sequence: CASSLASYNEQFF.

In DNA, the CDR3 is TGCAGCGCCCTGGGCCTATCGAACACTGAAGCTTTCTTT. Its protein product is CSALGLSNTEAFF. This chain links TRBV29-1 with TRBJ1-1; no reliable D call. The germline V gene encodes CDR1 SQVTM and CDR2 ANQGSEA. The CDR3 totals 13 residues. The germline V and J ends were trimmed by 7 bases and 1 base, with 13 bases remaining between them. Using reference TRBV29-1 and TRBJ1-1 for the parts outside the CDR3, the full variable domain is SAVISQKPSRDICQRGTSLTIQCQVDSQVTMMFWYRQQPGQSLTLIATANQGSEATYESGFVIDKFPISRPNLTFSTLTVSNMSPEDSSIYLCSALGLSNTEAFFGQGTRLTVV.

The chain couples TRBV28 to TRBJ1-1; D perhaps matches TRBD1 (5 bases). The CDR3 runs 12 residues. Germline V gives CDR1 MDHEN, CDR2 SYDVKM. Trimming left V 6 bases short and J 3 bases short, with 8 bases between. The CDR3 sequence is CASRTVHTEAFF. In nucleotides, the CDR3 is TGTGCCAGCAGGACAGTTCACACTGAAGCTTTCTTT.

In DNA, the CDR3 is TGTGCCAGCTCACCACCGGACGGCGGGAGAGTCGGCGAGACCCAGTACTTC. Its translation: CASSPPDGGRVGETQYF. V usage is TRBV18 and J usage is TRBJ2-5, with 7 bases matching TRBD2. The CDR3 consists of 17 residues. The germline gives CDR1 KGHSH, CDR2 LQKENI. With V trimmed by 0 bases and J by 5 bases, 12 bases remained unmatched.

The chain has TRBV7-2 and TRBJ2-2, with D maybe TRBD1 (5 bases). CDR3 length: 14 residues. The germline V gene encodes CDR1 SGHTA and CDR2 FQGNSA. With 5 bases removed from V and 3 bases from J, the gap between germline ends came to 10 bases. The CDR3 here is CASSPSRDTGELFF. In DNA form, the CDR3 reads TGTGCCAGCAGCCCCTCCAGGGACACCGGGGAGCTGTTTTTT.

The V and J genes are TRBV5-6 and TRBJ1-1; 7 bases are a match to TRBD1. The length of the CDR3 is 14 residues. V trimming: 2 bases; J trimming: 7 bases; junction bases outside the gene matches: 8. The germline V gene has CDR1 SGHDT and CDR2 YYEEEE. CDR3 in amino acids: CASSFRRGLGEAFF. CDR3 nucleotides: TGTGCCAGCAGCTTTCGGAGGGGGCTCGGTGAAGCTTTCTTT.

This chain connects TRBV13 to TRBJ2-7; D call uncertain. Germline CDR1 reads PRHDT; CDR2 reads FYEKMQ (reference sequence). The germline V and J ends were trimmed by 4 bases and 3 bases, with 16 bases remaining between them. The length of the CDR3 is 15 residues. DNA for the CDR3: TGTGCCAGCAGCTCTACGTTGGGCCTATACTACGAGCAGTACTTC. This sequence encodes CASSSTLGLYYEQYF.

The chain carries TRBV5-1 and TRBJ2-7; D unclear. Germline CDR1 is SGHRS and CDR2 is YFSETQ. V lost 3 bases to trimming and J lost 6 bases, with 10 bases between them. CDR3 length equals 12 residues. CDR3 region: CASSYDMGEQYF. CDR3 nucleotides: TGCGCCAGCAGCTACGACATGGGCGAGCAGTACTTC. The variable domain in full, with the rest retrieved from reference TRBV5-1 and TRBJ2-7, is KAGVTQTPRYLIKTRGQQVTLSCSPISGHRSVSWYQQTPGQGLQFLFEYFSETQRNKGNFPGRFSGRQFSNSRSEMNVSTLELGDSALYLCASSYDMGEQYFGPGTRLTVT.

This chain links TRBV28 with TRBJ2-3; perhaps TRBD2 as D (5 bases). V was shortened by 7 bases and J by 6 bases, with 17 bases between the two germline ends. The length of the CDR3 is 14 residues. Germline CDR1 reads MDHEN; CDR2 reads SYDVKM. CDR3 sequence reads: CASTWGRGLDTQYF. CDR3 nucleotides: TGTGCCAGCACCTGGGGTCGGGGTTTGGATACGCAGTATTTT.

CDR3 coding DNA: TGTGCCAGCAGCCCGAACGAGGGCGGTCAGCCCCAGCATTTT. This translates into CASSPNEGGQPQHF. The gene calls are TRBV11-2 and TRBJ1-5; unclear D gene. CDR1 is SGHAT, CDR2 FQNNGV, per germline. The V end lost 5 bases, the J end lost 6 bases, and 14 bases lay between the germline ends. The CDR3 is 14 residues long.

This sequence joins TRBV12-5 and TRBJ2-1; weak D call: TRBD2 (6 bases). The CDR3 covers 13 residues. Trimming took off 2 bases at V and 8 bases at J, with 10 bases between the two ends. The germline V gene has CDR1 LGHNT and CDR2 FRNRAP. CDR3 sequence: CASGLSAGDEQFF. DNA of the CDR3: TGTGCTAGTGGTTTGTCAGCGGGTGATGAGCAGTTCTTC. The complete variable domain, with remaining parts taken from reference TRBV12-5 and TRBJ2-1, reads DARVTQTPRHKVTEMGQEVTMRCQPILGHNTVFWYRQTMMQGLELLAYFRNRAPLDDSGMPKDRFSAEMPDATLATLKIQPSEPRDSAVYFCASGLSAGDEQFFGPGTRLTVL.

This chain links TRBV5-5 with TRBJ1-2; a weak D match, TRBD1 (6 bases). CDR1 and CDR2 from the germline V gene are SGHKS and YYEKEE (reference sequence). The CDR3 has 13 residues. Trimming removed 2 bases at V and 7 bases at J, with 12 bases between. DNA of the CDR3: TGTGCCAGCAGCTTATTGGGGGCCCTTGGCTACACCTTC. It is translated as CASSLLGALGYTF.

The rearrangement joins TRBV28 to TRBJ2-7; 7 nucleotides match TRBD2. The CDR3 extends over 15 amino acids. CDR1 is MDHEN, CDR2 SYDVKM, per germline. Trimming took 5 bases from V and 4 from J; bases not matched to a gene: 11. This CDR3 reads CASSRRTLGGYEQYF. For the CDR3, the DNA is TGTGCCAGCAGTCGCCGGACTCTCGGGGGGTACGAGCAGTACTTC.

This chain joins TRBV6-1 and TRBJ1-1; no clear D. Germline loops: CDR1 MNHNS, CDR2 SASEGT. The CDR3 sequence is 13 residues long. With 5 bases removed from V and 1 base from J, the gap between germline ends came to 8 bases. In DNA, the CDR3 is TGTGCCAGCAGTTTCCGACAGAACACTGAAGCTTTCTTT. It translates to CASSFRQNTEAFF.

The J gene is TRBJ1-2, the V gene TRBV19, with 8 bases aligning to TRBD1. The CDR3 extends over 12 amino acids. Germline CDR1 and CDR2: LNHDA and SQIVND (reference sequence). The V gene end was trimmed by 9 bases and the J gene end by 6 bases; junction bases not matched to a gene: 6. For the CDR3, the DNA is TGTGCCAGCAGGGGGCAAGACGATGGCTACACCTTC. Its protein product is CASRGQDDGYTF.

This chain joins TRBV10-2 and TRBJ1-6; 7 positions match TRBD1. The CDR3 covers 15 residues. Germline assignment: CDR1 WSHSY and CDR2 SAAADI. With 3 bases clipped from V and 9 bases from J, the junction kept 8 bases outside the gene matches. For the CDR3, the DNA is TGCGCCAGCAGTGACCAGGGGGGAATTTTTTCACCCCTCCACTTT. Translation: CASSDQGGIFSPLHF.

The chain couples TRBV4-2 to TRBJ2-3; 7 bases align to TRBD2. CDR3 length: 17 amino acids. Germline CDR1 is LGHNA and CDR2 is YNFKEQ. V lost 2 bases and J lost 1; bases outside the gene matches: 9. CDR3 DNA: TGTGCCAGCAGCCAATTGGCTAGCGGAGGAGGCACAGATACGCAGTATTTT. Protein: CASSQLASGGGTDTQYF.

The V gene is TRBV3-1 (or the pseudogene TRBV3-2), the J gene TRBJ2-3; D may be TRBD1 (6 bases). The CDR3 covers 14 residues. From germline, CDR1 is LGHDT and CDR2 YNNKEL (reference sequence). V dropped 4 bases and J dropped 7 bases, with 15 bases sitting between them. CDR3 residues: CASSPAPDRYTQYF. CDR3 nucleotide sequence: TGTGCCAGCAGCCCCGCACCAGACAGGTATACGCAGTATTTT.

This rearrangement joins TRBV5-4 to TRBJ2-7; D might be TRBD2 (5 bases). Germline lookup yields CDR1 SGHNT and CDR2 YYREEE (reference sequence). This CDR3 is built from 15 residues. V dropped 5 bases and J dropped 3 bases, with 18 bases sitting between them. The CDR3 sequence: CASSSVGKKSYEQYF. CDR3 nucleotide sequence: TGTGCCAGCAGTAGCGTGGGAAAAAAGAGCTACGAGCAGTACTTC.

This clone was seen a single time. The V call is TRBV14, the J call TRBJ2-1; D unresolved. V was pared by 3 bases and J by 9 bases, with 15 bases between. This CDR3 spans 14 amino acids. The V gene's germline CDR1 is SGHDN and CDR2 FVKESK. The CDR3 coding sequence is TGTGCCAGCAGCCAGGAGATCGGTAATGGTGAGCAGTTCTTC. Protein sequence: CASSQEIGNGEQFF.

V gene TRBV28 combines with J gene TRBJ2-7; 7 bases map to TRBD1. J was trimmed by 4 bases and V by 6 bases; bases with no gene match: 6. The CDR3 is 13 residues long. The germline gives CDR1 MDHEN, CDR2 SYDVKM. The CDR3 spells CASRKTGLYEQYF. DNA for the CDR3: TGTGCCAGCAGGAAGACAGGGTTGTACGAGCAGTACTTC.

The V and J genes are TRBV6-5 and TRBJ2-7; D ambiguous. Germline CDR1 is MNHEY and CDR2 is SVGAGI. There are 13 residues in the CDR3. Trimming cost V 8 bases and J 2 bases, with 13 bases left between them. The CDR3 loop is CASSWSQTYEQYF. CDR3 nucleotide sequence: TGTGCCAGCTCTTGGAGCCAAACCTACGAGCAGTACTTC.

This chain uses TRBV3-1 (or the pseudogene TRBV3-2) with TRBJ2-3; D is unresolved. Germline CDR1 is LGHDT and CDR2 is YNNKEL (reference sequence). The CDR3 totals 12 residues. Trimming left V 3 bases short and J 3 bases short, with 4 bases between. The CDR3: CASSHRTDTQYF. CDR3 DNA: TGTGCCAGCAGCCACCGGACAGATACGCAGTATTTT.